This T cell receptor beta chain was found in a study of cytomegalovirus exposure and HLA in healthy donors. The primer mix had 60 Vbeta and 13 Jbeta primers. Clones were read by immunoSEQ multiplex PCR, and TCRdb kept only the in-frame ones, dropping some. The table has 200,000 to 250,000 clones, about 83% seen once. V gave up 5 bases and J gave up 0 bases, with 20 bases separating them. The length of the CDR3 is 17 residues. Germline CDR1 is MDHEN and CDR2 is SYDVKM. This clonotype was sampled from a girl aged 5 to 17 in good health and CMV-seronegative. Sample: PBMCs. The rearrangement links TRBV28 to TRBJ2-7, with D perhaps TRBD2 (6 bases). CDR3 residues: CASSRIPSGGSSYEQYF. CDR3 DNA sequence: TGTGCCAGCAGTCGCATTCCTAGTGGGGGGAGCTCCTACGAGCAGTACTTC. Filled out from reference TRBV28 and TRBJ2-7, the complete variable domain reads DVKVTQSSRYLVKRTGEKVFLECVQDMDHENMFWYRQDPGLGLRLIYFSYDVKMKEKGDIPEGYSVSREKKERFSLILESASTNQTSMYLCASSRIPSGGSSYEQYFGPGTRLTVT.